A selection of T cell receptor beta chains follows, all from one sample in a study of beta chain bispecific antibodies for T cell cancers. These receptors' targets are unknown. TCRdb re-derived calls from the 5' RACE reads in MiXCR, one entry per CDR3 protein. The data show about 9,600 distinct CDR3 sequences, less than 2.5% seen once. Sequencing was performed on T cells from a healthy donor cultured with Jurkat leukemia cells, taken from a culture containing an anti-CD19 bispecific antibody. The receptors derive from a human donor in good health. Some clones in this sample may be carry-over from other donors' samples. Both conserved end residues are part of each CDR3. The order of the fields is V gene, J gene, CDR3 protein.

>TRBV15|TRBJ1-2
CATSGRLDSLYGYTF
>TRBV27|TRBJ2-1
CASSSTDNEQFF
>TRBV28|TRBJ2-6
CASSLYWGDTHSGANVLTF
>TRBV19|TRBJ2-1
CASSIDQGTAYNEQFF
>TRBV7-9|TRBJ2-1
CASSLGERGRNEQFF
>TRBV7-8|TRBJ2-5
CASSPVGRGLETQYF
>TRBV9|TRBJ1-1
CASSVGWSTEAFF
>TRBV27|TRBJ1-1
CASSLSGAGTEAFF
>TRBV10-3|TRBJ2-7
CAITAAISYEQYF
>TRBV2|TRBJ1-1
CASKYWQGMNTEAFF
>TRBV20-1|TRBJ1-1
CSARPDRLNTEAFF
>TRBV5-4|TRBJ1-1
CASSLINTEAFF
>TRBV19|TRBJ2-1
CASEGGEQFF
>TRBV11-2|TRBJ1-1
CASSFGTEAFF
>TRBV9|TRBJ1-6
CASSLGTGASPLHF
>TRBV29-1|TRBJ1-2
CSVEFITDSFVNGYTF
>TRBV6-6|TRBJ2-7
CASSHPTGLSYEQYF
>TRBV4-1|TRBJ1-2
CASSPPGADDYGYTF
>TRBV9|TRBJ2-3
CASSVGRSSGGSSTDTQYF
>TRBV10-1|TRBJ2-1
CASSFPTKLAGGHYNEQFF
>TRBV5-1|TRBJ2-1
CASSLEGSLGSNEQFF
>TRBV25-1|TRBJ1-1
CASSEWSGPVTEAFF
>TRBV5-1|TRBJ1-6
CASSLGQGGLYSPLHF
>TRBV15|TRBJ2-1
CATSPSPGSPRNEQFF
>TRBV30|TRBJ2-7
CAWSTGQGAYEQYF
>TRBV12-3/TRBV12-4|TRBJ2-5
CASSPEGRERETQYF
>TRBV3-1|TRBJ2-2
CASSQWGAGELFF
>TRBV6-6|TRBJ2-3
CASTSGTRYTDTQYF
>TRBV5-1|TRBJ1-1
CASRTENTEAFF
>TRBV19|TRBJ2-7
CASRDSGGHGEQYF
>TRBV18|TRBJ2-7
CASSPQRMGRSYEQYF
>TRBV19|TRBJ1-2
CASSISFLGKPYGYTF
>TRBV2|TRBJ1-3
CASSDLFASGNTIYF
>TRBV2|TRBJ2-7
CASILRDGSYEQYF
>TRBV5-1|TRBJ2-6
CASSLSDNSIVAGANVLTF
>TRBV27|TRBJ1-3
CASSTTGRLGNTIYF
>TRBV19|TRBJ1-1
CAAQAGLNTEAFF
>TRBV5-4|TRBJ2-2
CASSFRQGGTGELFF
>TRBV30|TRBJ2-7
CAWSADRYEQYF
>TRBV7-9|TRBJ1-1
CASSGKTADRPEAFF
>TRBV6-6|TRBJ1-3
CASSYEQLSGNTIYF
>TRBV27|TRBJ2-7
CASSSSYEQYF
>TRBV5-4|TRBJ2-3
CASRGTDTDTQYF
>TRBV12-3/TRBV12-4|TRBJ1-6
CASSLNRGHNSPLHF
>TRBV11-2|TRBJ2-1
CASSLDAGGAYNEQFF
>TRBV12-3/TRBV12-4|TRBJ2-7
CASSLKAGGSYEQYF
>TRBV28|TRBJ1-5
CASRSTHQPQHF
>TRBV27|TRBJ1-5
CASSSGQGGPQGNQPQHF
>TRBV20-1|TRBJ2-4
CSALLSRDGKNIQYF
>TRBV7-7|TRBJ2-1
CASSLGPGVSNEQFF